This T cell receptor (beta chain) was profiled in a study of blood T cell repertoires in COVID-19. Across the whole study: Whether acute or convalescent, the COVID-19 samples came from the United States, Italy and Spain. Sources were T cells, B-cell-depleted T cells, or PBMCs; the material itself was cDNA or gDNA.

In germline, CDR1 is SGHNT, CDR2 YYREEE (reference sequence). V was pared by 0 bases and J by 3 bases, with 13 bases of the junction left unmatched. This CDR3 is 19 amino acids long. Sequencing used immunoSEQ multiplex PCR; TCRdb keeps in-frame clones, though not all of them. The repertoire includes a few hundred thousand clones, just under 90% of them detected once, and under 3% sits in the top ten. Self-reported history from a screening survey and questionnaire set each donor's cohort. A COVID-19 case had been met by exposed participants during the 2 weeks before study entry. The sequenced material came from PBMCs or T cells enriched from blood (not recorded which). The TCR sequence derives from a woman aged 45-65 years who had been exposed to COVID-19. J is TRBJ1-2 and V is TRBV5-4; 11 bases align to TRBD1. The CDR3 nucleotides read TGTGCCAGCAGCTTGGCCGGGGTGGGACAGGGGGGAAACTACTATGGCTACACCTTC. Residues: CASSLAGVGQGGNYYGYTF. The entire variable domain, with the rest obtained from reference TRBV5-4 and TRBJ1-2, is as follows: ETGVTQSPTHLIKTRGQQVTLRCSSQSGHNTVSWYQQALGQGPQFIFQYYREEENGRGNFPPRFSGLQFPNYSSELNVNALELDDSALYLCASSLAGVGQGGNYYGYTFGSGTRLTVV.